This T cell receptor beta chain was recovered during a study of CD4 T cell repertoires in COVID-19. The repertoire was sequenced with immunoSEQ multiplex PCR; TCRdb's copy has only in-frame clones and lacks some. In the table there are about 75,000 clones, 83% of which are singletons. In its sample, this clone ranks as medium-sized. As yet, its antigen is unknown. General study points: Between about 6 and 28% of SARS-CoV-2 clonotypes also appeared in SARS-CoV and/or HKU1 spike cultures.

Mild-to-severe COVID-19 survivors were the donors. The memory T cells were sequenced right after ex vivo isolation, without culture. The CDR3 covers 16 residues. V was pared by 2 bases and J by 5 bases, with 19 bases between. Germline V gene data show CDR1 as MNHEY and CDR2 as SVGAGI. This clonotype was sampled from a human donor who had COVID-19. The V gene is TRBV6-5, the J gene TRBJ2-7; tentatively, D is TRBD1 (6 bases). The starting material was CD4+ T cells from peripheral blood, obtained after recovery from COVID-19. This chain's CDR3 is CASSYVNRVNRDEQYF. The CDR3 DNA reads as TGTGCCAGCAGTTACGTAAATAGGGTCAACAGGGACGAGCAGTACTTC.